This T cell receptor beta chain was recorded in a study of T cell responses to AZD1222 COVID-19 vaccine. Overall study context: It was second doses at about 4 or about 12 weeks that were pooled.

CDR3 length: 14 residues. The V end was cut by 4 bases, the J end by 3 bases, with 12 bases between. CDR1 is SGHTA, CDR2 FQGNSA, per germline. Some clones are missing from TCRdb's copy, which holds only in-frame ones; the method was immunoSEQ multiplex PCR. The sample lists 100,000 to 150,000 clones, about 89% occurring once. Comment on this clone: Its specificity is not known.

Study-level results: Clonal diversity was possibly underestimated, and white British individuals and females predominated among donors. Of the AZD1222 recipients, only 5 or 6 were seropositive at baseline.

The sequencing used peripheral blood, collected on day 0 of AZD1222 vaccination. The sequence was collected from an adult in good health. The chain links TRBV7-2 to TRBJ1-1; no firm D call. The CDR3 DNA reads TGTGCCAGCAGCTCCCCTGCCAGTTACACTGAAGCTTTCTTT. Encoded protein: CASSSPASYTEAFF.